The clone carrying this TCR beta chain was seen only a few times. Its antigen is not known. Patients had chemo-refractory metastatic non-small-cell lung cancer and received focal radiation plus CTLA-4 blockade that used ipilimumab. The germline CDR1 and CDR2 sequences are LGHNA and YNFKEQ. Trimming pared 6 bases from V and 5 bases from J, leaving 15 bases between. The CDR3 loop spans 14 amino acids. The sample originates from a study of radiotherapy plus CTLA-4 blockade in lung cancer. Study details: In roughly 19% of patients, objective responses were seen; approximately 34% had disease control. General study findings and limits: Researchers report tumor-derived TCR clones expanding in blood after radiotherapy plus ipilimumab. Early blood T cell clone dynamics reportedly forecast response best, with interferon-beta.

TCRdb keeps only in-frame clones here, not all; method: immunoSEQ multiplex PCR. The table records about 62,000 clones, roughly 76% of them present only once. This sample comprised peripheral blood, obtained from a patient treated with radiotherapy plus ipilimumab. The chain combines TRBV4-2 with TRBJ2-3; D might be TRBD1 (6 bases). The TCR was taken from a human donor with non-small cell lung cancer who had a complete response to radiotherapy plus ipilimumab. CDR3 in amino acids: CASRVGAGEDTQYF. The CDR3 DNA reads as TGTGCCAGCAGGGTGGGAGCAGGGGAAGATACGCAGTATTTT.